This TCR beta chain was retrieved from a study of cytomegalovirus exposure and HLA in healthy donors. The protocol was immunoSEQ multiplex PCR, while the TCRdb copy is restricted to in-frame clones and leaves out a portion. Among about 160,000 clones listed, less than 90% were seen once. The germline V gene encodes CDR1 GTSNPN and CDR2 SVGIG (reference sequence). The CDR3 totals 14 residues. With 5 bases removed from V and 4 bases from J, the gap between germline ends came to 15 bases. This TCR was recovered from a woman in her 30s in good health and CMV-seronegative. This chain links TRBV30 with TRBJ2-1; D may be TRBD1 (5 bases). The sequenced sample consisted of PBMCs. The CDR3 loop reads CAWANLKGYNEQFF. CDR3 coding DNA: TGTGCCTGGGCCAACCTCAAGGGGTACAATGAGCAGTTCTTC.